What follows is one TCR beta chain and its context. MiXCR, run by TCRdb on the RT-PCR reads, gives a single entry per CDR3 protein. The sample contains more than 600,000 distinct CDR3 sequences, approximately 15% of which appear only once. Germline V lookup: CDR1 SQVTM, CDR2 ANQGSEA. The CDR3 runs 12 residues. Trimming shortened V by 7 bases and J by 1 base, and 11 bases separated the two germline ends. The V call is TRBV29-1, the J call TRBJ2-7; no clear D. This clonotype was sampled from a female donor in good health, serving as a healthy control. Sequenced: memory CD4+ T cells from blood. The CDR3 protein is CSGRVGSYEQYF. The CDR3 region has the DNA TGCAGCGGTAGGGTTGGTTCCTACGAGCAGTACTTC.